The 29 T cell receptor beta chains below come from one sample, sequenced in a study of blood T cell repertoires in COVID-19. Produced via immunoSEQ multiplex PCR; TCRdb's table is partial and in-frame only. The sample lists 300,000 to 400,000 clones; about 90% were seen once. The sample was peripheral blood. The origin of the receptors is a woman aged 18-29 years who had recovered from COVID-19.

The J gene is TRBJ2-3, the V gene TRBV11-2; D is possibly TRBD2 (5 bases). The V gene's germline CDR1 is SGHAT and CDR2 FQNNGV. V shed 0 bases and J shed 1 base, with 14 bases lying between them. The CDR3 totals 17 residues. In nucleotides, the CDR3 is TGTGCCAGCAGCTTAGATCCTAGCTACGAGGGCACAGATACGCAGTATTTT. This codes for CASSLDPSYEGTDTQYF.

The rearrangement joins TRBV10-3 to TRBJ1-4, with 9 bases fitting TRBD1. Germline CDR1 ENHRY, CDR2 SYGVKD. This CDR3 comprises 15 residues. Unmatched junction bases numbered 8, after V lost 6 bases and J lost 6 bases. The CDR3 region is CAISAGQGVDEKLFF. The CDR3 DNA follows: TGTGCCATCAGCGCGGGACAGGGAGTCGATGAAAAACTGTTTTTT.

This clone was detected only once. The V call is TRBV10-3, the J call TRBJ2-1; 9 bases agree with TRBD2. V shed 4 bases, J shed 6 bases, and the junction held 7 bases outside the gene matches. The CDR3 length is 15 residues. Germline CDR1 reads ENHRY; CDR2 reads SYGVKD. CDR3 bases: TGTGCCATCAGTGCGGCTAGCGGGACTCTCAATGAGCAGTTCTTC. This translates into CAISAASGTLNEQFF.

The chain is built from TRBV5-1 and TRBJ1-2; a possible D gene is TRBD1 (5 bases). The CDR3 runs 13 residues. V lost 4 bases and J lost 4, with 11 bases in between. The germline gives CDR1 SGHRS, CDR2 YFSETQ. The CDR3 sequence is CASSVSQGYGYTF. The CDR3 nucleotides read TGCGCCAGCAGCGTGAGTCAGGGCTATGGCTACACCTTC.

The chain recombines TRBV30 with TRBJ1-2; D possibly corresponds to TRBD1 (6 bases). CDR3 length equals 11 residues. V lost 7 bases and J lost 4, with 10 bases in between. CDR1 GTSNPN and CDR2 SVGIG come from the germline V gene (reference sequence). The CDR3 DNA follows: TGTGCCTACAGGGTGGGCTATGGCTACACCTTC. Translated, it gives CAYRVGYGYTF.

This chain's CDR3 is CASRRDRPYEQYV. The DNA for the CDR3 is TGTGCCAGCAGGCGGGACAGACCCTACGAGCAGTACGTC. This rearrangement joins TRBV2 to TRBJ2-7; TRBD1 is a possible D gene (7 bases). Per germline, CDR1 SNHLY and CDR2 FYNNEI. This CDR3 is 13 amino acids long. Trimming took off 6 bases at V and 2 bases at J, with 11 bases between the two ends.

This clone was counted only a few times. The chain has TRBV7-9 and TRBJ2-2; 16 nucleotides match TRBD2. Germline V gene data show CDR1 as SEHNR and CDR2 as FQNEAQ (reference sequence). V lost 5 bases, J lost 6 bases, and 3 bases stayed unmatched. The CDR3 totals 16 residues. The CDR3 sequence: CASSAGLAGGPGELFF. CDR3 DNA: TGTGCCAGCAGCGCGGGACTAGCGGGAGGGCCCGGGGAGCTGTTTTTT.

V gene TRBV11-3 combines with J gene TRBJ2-1; TRBD2 matches 9 bases. V gave up 6 bases and J gave up 5 bases; unmatched junction bases: 8. The CDR3 consists of 15 residues. Looked up from germline, CDR1 is SGHNT and CDR2 is YENEEA. CDR3 coding DNA: TGTGCCAGCAGTCCGGCGGGAGGGTGGAACAATGAGCAGTTCTTC. Protein product: CASSPAGGWNNEQFF.

The V and J genes are TRBV19 and TRBJ1-3; no definite D call. CDR3 size: 14 residues. The V gene's germline CDR1 is LNHDA and CDR2 SQIVND (reference sequence). V lost 5 bases to trimming and J lost 0 bases, with 8 bases between them. The CDR3 nucleotides are TGTGCCAGTAGTCTAACGGTCTCTGGAAACACCATATATTTT. This gives the protein CASSLTVSGNTIYF.

This chain joins TRBV12-5 and TRBJ2-1, with D unclear. V was cut by 5 bases and J by 6 bases, with 29 bases left in between. This CDR3 has 19 amino acids. Germline assignment: CDR1 LGHNT and CDR2 FRNRAP. The CDR3 coding sequence is TGTGCTAGTGGTGGTTTGTTCCCCCCTCTCGGTGGAAGACTCAATGAGCAGTTCTTC. Translating gives CASGGLFPPLGGRLNEQFF.

The chain recombines TRBV19 with TRBJ2-3; 7 nucleotides match TRBD1. The V and J ends lost 4 bases and 0 bases, in that order; junction bases with no gene match: 7. The germline gives CDR1 LNHDA, CDR2 SQIVND (reference sequence). The CDR3 spans 16 residues. CDR3 sequence reads: CASSTRTGISTDTQYF. The CDR3 DNA reads TGTGCCAGTAGTACGAGGACAGGCATTAGCACAGATACGCAGTATTTT.

The chain employs TRBV15 and TRBJ2-3, with 9 positions matching TRBD2. Germline-derived CDR1 and CDR2 are LNHNV and YYDKDF (reference sequence). With V trimmed by 5 bases and J by 4 bases, 25 bases remained unmatched. The CDR3 runs to 21 residues. CDR3 sequence reads: CATSGRQGFNLGGRAPDTQYF. CDR3 DNA sequence: TGTGCCACCAGCGGACGACAGGGATTTAACTTAGGCGGGAGGGCGCCAGATACGCAGTATTTT.

The V gene is TRBV4-3, the J gene TRBJ2-3; D may be TRBD2 (6 bases). The CDR3 is 16 amino acids. Germline-derived CDR1 and CDR2 are LGHNA and YSLEER. V lost 0 bases, J lost 0 bases, and 10 bases lay in between. The CDR3 is CASSQDLGTSTDTQYF. The DNA for the CDR3 is TGCGCCAGCAGCCAAGATTTGGGGACTAGCACAGATACGCAGTATTTT.

The rearrangement joins TRBV27 to TRBJ1-1, with 10 bases that match TRBD1. Per the germline V gene, CDR1 is MNHEY and CDR2 is SMNVEV (reference sequence). The CDR3 runs 14 residues. Trimming took 9 bases from V and 4 from J; bases not matched to a gene: 8. In DNA, the CDR3 is TGTGCCAGTTACTCCGGGACAGGGGCCACTGAAGCTTTCTTT. Translated, it gives CASYSGTGATEAFF.

The chain couples TRBV11-3 to TRBJ1-2; TRBD1 matches at 9 bases. J was trimmed by 4 bases and V by 5 bases; bases with no gene match: 11. This CDR3 has 16 amino acids. Germline lookup yields CDR1 SGHNT and CDR2 YENEEA. CDR3 sequence reads: CASSPGTGNGSYGYTF. CDR3 coding DNA: TGTGCCAGCAGCCCGGGGACAGGGAATGGCAGCTATGGCTACACCTTC.

V and J are TRBV2 and TRBJ1-2; D is ambiguous. V was pared by 11 bases and J by 6 bases, with 16 bases between. CDR1 is SNHLY and CDR2 is FYNNEI in the germline V gene. The CDR3 is 12 amino acids. The CDR3 spells CAGHQSLNGYTF. The CDR3 coding sequence is TGTGCCGGTCATCAAAGCCTTAATGGCTACACCTTC.

With respect to this clone: The sample has other DNA sequences that encode this CDR3 too. The rearrangement uses TRBV11-2 and TRBJ2-3; D is perhaps TRBD1 (6 bases). CDR3 length: 16 amino acids. V was pared by 0 bases and J by 6 bases, with 16 bases between. Looked up from germline, CDR1 is SGHAT and CDR2 is FQNNGV. The CDR3 DNA follows: TGTGCCAGCAGCTTAGAGACGACAGGAGTCAGGGATACGCAGTATTTT. Translated: CASSLETTGVRDTQYF.

The chain joins TRBV12-3 or TRBV12-4 to TRBJ2-5; tentatively, D is TRBD2 (5 bases). Between the trimmed V and J ends, which lost 4 bases and 5 bases, there was a span of 11 bases. This CDR3 contains 13 residues. The CDR3 nucleotides are TGTGCCAGCAGTTGGCCGGGGATGGAGACCCAGTACTTC. Amino acids: CASSWPGMETQYF.

This chain joins TRBV5-5 and TRBJ2-1; D is undetermined. The CDR3 sequence is 14 residues long. Trimming stripped 0 bases from V and 0 bases from J, with 4 bases between. Germline V CDR1 and CDR2: SGHKS, YYEKEE (reference sequence). This CDR3 reads CASSLDSSYNEQFF. The CDR3 nucleotides read TGTGCCAGCAGCTTGGACAGCTCCTACAATGAGCAGTTCTTC. Drawing the rest from reference TRBV5-5 and TRBJ2-1, the complete variable domain is DAGVTQSPTHLIKTRGQQVTLRCSPISGHKSVSWYQQVLGQGPQFIFQYYEKEERGRGNFPDRFSARQFPNYSSELNVNALLLGDSALYLCASSLDSSYNEQFFGPGTRLTVL.

The V and J genes are TRBV29-1 and TRBJ1-2; weak D call: TRBD1 (6 bases). CDR3 length: 13 amino acids. The germline CDR1 and CDR2 sequences are SQVTM and ANQGSEA. V was pared by 8 bases and J by 4 bases, with 17 bases between. The CDR3 here is CSKNRVLFYGYTF. DNA of the CDR3: TGCAGCAAAAACAGGGTCCTTTTCTATGGCTACACCTTC. The entire variable domain, with the rest obtained from reference TRBV29-1 and TRBJ1-2, is as follows: SAVISQKPSRDICQRGTSLTIQCQVDSQVTMMFWYRQQPGQSLTLIATANQGSEATYESGFVIDKFPISRPNLTFSTLTVSNMSPEDSSIYLCSKNRVLFYGYTFGSGTRLTVV.

DNA for the CDR3: TGTGCCATCAGTGATCCTGGGACAGGGGGCGGACAGCCCCAGCATTTT. Translating gives CAISDPGTGGGQPQHF. The chain recombines TRBV10-3 with TRBJ1-5; 12 nucleotides line up with TRBD1. V shed 3 bases and J 7 bases; nucleotides not matched to a gene: 7. The CDR3 is 16 amino acids. Germline loops: CDR1 ENHRY, CDR2 SYGVKD.

The chain is built from TRBV19 and TRBJ2-5; D unclear. Germline loops: CDR1 LNHDA, CDR2 SQIVND (reference sequence). The CDR3 sequence is 11 residues long. The V and J ends lost 5 bases and 5 bases respectively, with 6 bases between them. CDR3 DNA sequence: TGTGCCAGTAGTTCCGGGGAGACCCAGTACTTC. Translated: CASSSGETQYF.

In DNA form, the CDR3 reads TGTGCCAGCAGGGCGGGATCCACCCAGGACAATGAGCAGTTCTTC. It translates to CASRAGSTQDNEQFF. The genes are TRBV6-5 and TRBJ2-1; D might be TRBD2 (6 bases). The CDR3 runs 15 residues. Trimming stripped 6 bases from V and 5 bases from J, with 17 bases between. Looked up from germline, CDR1 is MNHEY and CDR2 is SVGAGI.

The rearrangement links TRBV21-1 to TRBJ1-2; the table's D call, TRBD1, was not checked against the DNA. TRBV21-1 is reported as a pseudogene. The CDR3 extends over 13 amino acids. For the CDR3, the DNA is TGTGCCAGCAACCAGAGGGGGTGCTATGGCTACACCTTC. Translation gives CASNQRGCYGYTF.

The chain links TRBV5-3 to TRBJ2-7; 10 positions agree with TRBD1. TRBV5-3 is sorted into the ORF group, with uncertain function. V shed 1 base, J shed 3 bases, and the junction held 13 bases outside the gene matches. CDR3 size: 18 residues. CDR3 sequence (DNA): TGTGCCAGAAGCTTGCAGGGGAGCAGGGACAGGGGTTACTACGAGCAGTACGTC. Translated, it gives CARSLQGSRDRGYYEQYV.

This chain links TRBV6-5 with TRBJ2-1; 10 bases line up with TRBD1. Per the germline V gene, CDR1 is MNHEY and CDR2 is SVGAGI. The CDR3 spans 15 residues. The J segment lost 4 bases and the V segment lost 2 bases, leaving 2 bases of the junction unmatched. The CDR3 sequence is CASSYQGQGYNEQFF. CDR3 sequence (DNA): TGTGCCAGCAGTTACCAGGGACAGGGGTACAATGAGCAGTTCTTC.

The chain couples TRBV29-1 to TRBJ1-2; D is unresolved. Looked up from germline, CDR1 is SQVTM and CDR2 is ANQGSEA. The CDR3 totals 12 residues. The V gene lost 3 bases and the J gene lost 4 bases, with 9 bases spanning the gap. The CDR3 nucleotides read TGCAGCGTTGAGTCGGGTAGCTATGGCTACACCTTC. Translated: CSVESGSYGYTF.

The chain joins TRBV27 to TRBJ2-1, with 12 nucleotides matching TRBD2. The CDR3 consists of 17 residues. With V trimmed by 3 bases and J by 0 bases, 3 bases remained unmatched. Germline CDR1 reads MNHEY; CDR2 reads SMNVEV (reference sequence). The CDR3 loop reads CASSFVLAGGSYNEQFF. The CDR3, as DNA: TGTGCCAGCAGTTTCGTACTAGCGGGGGGCTCCTACAATGAGCAGTTCTTC.

This chain connects TRBV7-2 to TRBJ2-3, with D uncertain. V gave up 5 bases and J gave up 7 bases, with 19 bases separating them. The CDR3 loop spans 15 amino acids. Germline V gene sequence: CDR1 SGHTA, CDR2 FQGNSA. CDR3 in amino acids: CASSHPTELVNTQYF. In DNA, the CDR3 is TGTGCCAGCAGCCACCCAACTGAACTCGTAAATACGCAGTATTTT. Filled out from reference TRBV7-2 and TRBJ2-3, the complete variable domain reads GAGVSQSPSNKVTEKGKDVELRCDPISGHTALYWYRQSLGQGLEFLIYFQGNSAPDKSGLPSDRFSAERTGGSVSTLTIQRTQQEDSAVYLCASSHPTELVNTQYFGPGTRLTVL.